One TCR beta chain is described in this entry. In the original workflow: From reference gene primer amplification, estimates of nucleated cell counts were derived. Sequenced by immunoSEQ multiplex PCR; TCRdb stores in-frame clones only, minus some. That table furnishes V, J and clone size, whereas the DNA furnished D and trimming. Of 250,000 to 300,000 clones in the sample, more than 85% were seen once. Looked up from germline, CDR1 is LNHDA and CDR2 is SQIVND (reference sequence). The ends were cut back, 6 bases at V and 2 bases at J, with 17 bases in the middle. There are 15 residues in the CDR3. This record comes from a study of blood T cell repertoires in COVID-19. Patients of the Seattle cohort, enrolled during active infection, were followed longitudinally.

J is TRBJ2-7 and V is TRBV19; possible D gene TRBD2, 5 bases. The clonotype was recovered from a woman aged 55-75 years with COVID-19, enrolled during active disease. The specimen was peripheral blood. The CDR3 loop is CASSRGPRPTYEQYF. CDR3 nucleotides: TGTGCCAGTAGCCGAGGGCCTAGGCCTACCTACGAGCAGTACTTC.